This entry describes one T cell receptor (beta chain). Its antigen remains unidentified. The data stem from a study of graft-versus-host responses after intestinal transplantation. Measured with immunoSEQ multiplex PCR; TCRdb has only the in-frame clones, and not every one. The sample has 85,000 to 110,000 clones; 93% are singletons. Notes on the study in general: There were GvH clones found in recipient marrow, and some of them appeared first in ileum or blood.

The receptor was derived from a human donor who received an intestinal transplant. The sample was unstimulated CD8+ T cells sorted from spleen or lymph node cells, taken before intestinal transplant.

The CDR3 protein is CASSYGGPGNTIYF. CDR3 bases: TGTGCCAGCAGTTACGGGGGACCTGGAAACACCATATATTTT. The chain is built from TRBV6-5 and TRBJ1-3; a weak D match, TRBD1 (5 bases). The CDR3 is made up of 14 amino acids. With 2 bases removed from V and 2 bases from J, the gap between germline ends came to 7 bases. Germline CDR1 is MNHEY and CDR2 is SVGAGI.